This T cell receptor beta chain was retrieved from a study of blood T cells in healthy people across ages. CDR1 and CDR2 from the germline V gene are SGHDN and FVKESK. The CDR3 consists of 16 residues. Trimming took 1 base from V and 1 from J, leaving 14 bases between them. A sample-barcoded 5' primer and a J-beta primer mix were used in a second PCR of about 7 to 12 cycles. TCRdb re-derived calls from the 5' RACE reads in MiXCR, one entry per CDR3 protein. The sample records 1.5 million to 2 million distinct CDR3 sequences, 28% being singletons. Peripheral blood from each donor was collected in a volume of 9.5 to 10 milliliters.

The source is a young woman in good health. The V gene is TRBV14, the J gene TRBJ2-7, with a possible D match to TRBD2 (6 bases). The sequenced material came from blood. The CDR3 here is CASSQGPGTASYEQYF. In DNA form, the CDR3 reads TGTGCCAGCAGCCAAGGTCCCGGGACTGCGTCCTACGAGCAGTACTTC.